The subject of this entry is one TCR beta chain. The data were produced by immunoSEQ multiplex PCR, yet TCRdb's version contains in-frame clones alone and is incomplete. The sample yields under 15,000 clones, over 70% seen once. The V gene's germline CDR1 is MNHNY and CDR2 SVGAGI (reference sequence). The CDR3 covers 15 residues. Trimming removed 2 bases from V and 2 bases from J, with 12 bases in between. The data were taken from a study of technical replicates of blood from a handful of donors. The chain recombines TRBV6-6 with TRBJ2-5; D perhaps matches TRBD1 (5 bases). This receptor was identified in a human donor in good health. The specimen was PBMCs. The CDR3 coding sequence is TGTGCCAGCAGTTACGACAGCCTTAATCAAGAGACCCAGTACTTC. This sequence encodes CASSYDSLNQETQYF.